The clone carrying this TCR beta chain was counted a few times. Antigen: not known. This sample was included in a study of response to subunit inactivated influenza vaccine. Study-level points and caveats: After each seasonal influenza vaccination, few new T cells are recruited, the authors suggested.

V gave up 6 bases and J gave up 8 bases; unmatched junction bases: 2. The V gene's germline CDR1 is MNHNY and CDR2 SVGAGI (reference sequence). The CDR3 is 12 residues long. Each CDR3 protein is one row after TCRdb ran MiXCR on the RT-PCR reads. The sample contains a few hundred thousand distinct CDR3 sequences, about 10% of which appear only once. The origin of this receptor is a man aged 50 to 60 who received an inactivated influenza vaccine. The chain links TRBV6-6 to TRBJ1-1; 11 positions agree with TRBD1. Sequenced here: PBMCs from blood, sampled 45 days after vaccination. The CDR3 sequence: CASRDRGPEAFF. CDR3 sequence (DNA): TGTGCCAGCAGGGACAGGGGGCCCGAAGCTTTCTTT.